Below, one TCR beta chain is given with its context. The antigen remains unidentified. The data belong to a study of shared clonotypes between healthy human individuals. Study-level results: Across subsets, estimated richness was generally greater for naive than for memory populations. Roughly 5% of naive CD4 clonotypes were shared across four donors.

Per sorted-subset replicate PCR, input was approximately 200 ng DNA, representing about 30,000 T cell genomes. The protocol was immunoSEQ multiplex PCR, while the TCRdb copy is restricted to in-frame clones and leaves out a portion. The sample records hundreds of thousands of clones, over 75% being singletons. Germline values: CDR1 MNHNS, CDR2 SASEGT. This CDR3 contains 19 residues. Trimming cost V 2 bases and J 3 bases; bases outside gene matches: 16. The chain carries TRBV6-1 and TRBJ2-7, with 10 bases that match TRBD2. Input material: memory CD8+ T cells sorted from blood. The subset is: CD45RO+ cells pooled with CCR7-negative TemRA cells. The receptor was derived from a man aged 18 to 30 in good health. This CDR3 is CASSEPLRLAGALHYEQYF. The CDR3 DNA sequence: TGTGCCAGCAGTGAACCCCTCCGGCTAGCGGGAGCGCTTCACTACGAGCAGTACTTC.